The 15 T cell receptor beta chains reported below all come from one sample, sequenced in a study of regulatory T cells in long-lasting Graves disease. The time point here: newly diagnosed GD, antithyroid drugs for less than 3 months. Following extraction of RNA from PBMCs, that RNA was used to make the TCR library. Through Arm-PCR of CDR3 regions and iRepertoire HTBI primers, TCR beta libraries were built. TCRdb passed the multiplex PCR reads through MiXCR, listing each CDR3 protein once. Of about 440,000 distinct CDR3 sequences listed, about a sixth are singletons. The sample was also reused in another study, on T cells in Graves' hyperthyroidism and ophthalmopathy.

The sample consisted of peripheral blood mononuclear cells (PBMCs), taken at new diagnosis, from a patient treated with antithyroid drugs. The receptors shown here come from a woman under 40 with Graves disease.

This clonotype was seen a few times. J is TRBJ1-2 and V is TRBV12-3 or TRBV12-4; D is perhaps TRBD1 (5 bases). This CDR3 comprises 13 residues. The ends were cut back, 7 bases at V and 8 bases at J, with 17 bases in the middle. DNA of the CDR3: TGTGCCAGCATCCTCAGGGAAGAGAGCGGCTACACCTTC. This gives the protein CASILREESGYTF.

This clonotype has ten or more counts. CDR3 sequence (DNA): TGTGCCACCGTAAGGCCCAACGACCAGCCCCAGCATTTT. Translation: CATVRPNDQPQHF. This chain joins TRBV10-3 and TRBJ1-5; D is unclear. This CDR3 has 13 amino acids. The V gene's germline CDR1 is ENHRY and CDR2 SYGVKD. V lost 10 bases and J lost 7, with 17 bases in between.

The sample holds a few counts of this clonotype. The chain combines TRBV15 with TRBJ2-1; D is unresolved. V lost 0 bases and J 3 bases, leaving 6 bases between the germline ends. Looked up from germline, CDR1 is LNHNV and CDR2 is YYDKDF (reference sequence). The CDR3 has 14 amino acids. The CDR3 region has the DNA TGTGCCACCAGCAGAGAAGCTGGCTACAATGAGCAGTTCTTC. It specifies CATSREAGYNEQFF.

CDR3 sequence: CASKGADRGSYNEQFF. The CDR3, as DNA: TGTGCCAGCAAAGGGGCCGACAGGGGGTCCTACAATGAGCAGTTCTTC. The chain combines TRBV7-9 with TRBJ2-1; 9 nucleotides align to TRBD1. The CDR3 has 16 amino acids. Germline assignment: CDR1 SEHNR and CDR2 FQNEAQ (reference sequence). Unmatched junction bases numbered 8, after V lost 7 bases and J lost 1 base.

This clonotype appeared a few times. A read error may explain this, as a much larger clone is one base away. This CDR3 fails to terminate in the conserved phenylalanine or tryptophan, so it likely reflects a read error. This chain links TRBV2 with TRBJ1-1; D is undetermined. The germline gives CDR1 SNHLY, CDR2 FYNNEI. The CDR3 extends over 14 amino acids. V was clipped by 10 bases and J by 0 bases, with 15 bases between them. The CDR3 coding sequence is TGTGCCACCTCACGTGGCGGAATGAACACTGAAGCTTTCTCT. Translation gives CATSRGGMNTEAFS.

V gene TRBV25-1 combines with J gene TRBJ2-1, with TRBD1 matching over 11 bases. Trimming at V came to 2 bases and at J to 2 bases, leaving 23 bases not matched to a gene. Germline CDR1 is MGHDK and CDR2 is SYGVNS. The CDR3 has 23 residues. The CDR3 is CASSEQGEAPGQGVRYAYNEQFF. For the CDR3, the DNA is TGTGCCAGCAGTGAACAAGGGGAGGCTCCGGGACAGGGGGTGCGTTATGCCTACAATGAGCAGTTCTTC. Supplemented by reference TRBV25-1 and TRBJ2-1, the full variable domain reads EADIYQTPRYLVIGTGKKITLECSQTMGHDKMYWYQQDPGMELHLIHYSYGVNSTEKGDLSSESTVSRIRTEHFPLTLESARPSHTSQYLCASSEQGEAPGQGVRYAYNEQFFGPGTRLTVL.

In its sample, this clonotype was seen many times. CDR3 sequence: CASSFSPGDEKLFF. Written as DNA, the CDR3 is TGTGCCAGCAGTTTCTCACCGGGGGACGAAAAACTGTTTTTT. The genes are TRBV12-3 or TRBV12-4 and TRBJ1-4; TRBD1 might be the D (5 bases). V was clipped by 3 bases and J by 8 bases, with 13 bases between them. The CDR3 consists of 14 residues.

This clonotype was seen only a few times. The chain joins TRBV4-1 to TRBJ2-7; TRBD2 aligns across 11 bases. V was clipped by 0 bases and J by 0 bases; unmatched bases: 1. From germline, CDR1 is MGHRA and CDR2 YSYEKL. This CDR3 has 16 amino acids. This CDR3 reads CASSQEGTSGSYEQYF. For the CDR3, the DNA is TGCGCCAGCAGCCAAGAAGGGACTAGCGGCTCCTACGAGCAGTACTTC.

This clonotype was seen at least ten times. V usage is TRBV11-2 and J usage is TRBJ2-1; no clear D. CDR1 is SGHAT, CDR2 FQNNGV, per germline. With 6 bases removed from V and 7 bases from J, the gap between germline ends came to 19 bases. The CDR3 has 15 residues. The CDR3 protein is CASSTDSNFGNEQFF. The CDR3 nucleotides read TGTGCCAGCAGTACTGATTCTAATTTCGGTAATGAGCAGTTCTTC.

This clonotype was recorded many times. The gene calls are TRBV7-9 and TRBJ2-2; a weak D match, TRBD1 (6 bases). V shed 5 bases and J shed 5 bases, with 9 bases lying between them. Per germline, CDR1 SEHNR and CDR2 FQNEAQ (reference sequence). This CDR3 comprises 13 residues. The CDR3 DNA is TGTGCCAGCAGCAACACAGGGACCGGGGAGCTGTTTTTT. It translates to CASSNTGTGELFF.

This rearrangement joins TRBV20-1 to TRBJ1-1; a weak D match, TRBD1 (5 bases). Germline CDR1 is DFQATT and CDR2 is SNEGSKA (reference sequence). CDR3 length equals 13 residues. V lost 5 bases, J lost 0 bases, and 10 bases lay in between. In nucleotides, the CDR3 is TGCAGTGCTTTCCAGGGACTGAACACTGAAGCTTTCTTT. It codes for CSAFQGLNTEAFF.

This clonotype was found a few times. This chain uses TRBV7-6 with TRBJ2-7, with D unresolved. The CDR3 contains 13 residues. Germline V gene sequence: CDR1 SGHVS, CDR2 FNYEAQ. Trimming removed 1 base at V and 3 bases at J, with 7 bases between. The DNA of the CDR3 is TGTGCCAGCAGCTTAGAGGCTTTCTACGAGCAGTACTTC. Encoded protein: CASSLEAFYEQYF.

V gene TRBV14 combines with J gene TRBJ2-7; the D gene is possibly TRBD2 (5 bases). The CDR3 covers 15 residues. The V end lost 4 bases, the J end lost 0 bases, and 13 bases lay between the germline ends. CDR1 SGHDN and CDR2 FVKESK come from the germline V gene. The CDR3 DNA reads TGTGCCAGCAGCCCCCGGATTAGCGCCTCCTACGAGCAGTACTTC. It translates to CASSPRISASYEQYF.

Concerning this clonotype itself: A much larger clone differs by one base, so this may be a read error. The genes are TRBV6-5 and TRBJ1-4, with D unclear. The CDR3 sequence is 17 residues long. CDR1 MNHEY and CDR2 SVGAGI come from the germline V gene. Here the CDR3 reads CASSSTGPIATNEKPFF. The CDR3 DNA sequence: TGTGCCAGCAGTTCGACTGGACCGATTGCAACTAATGAAAAACCGTTTTTT.

V is TRBV30 and J is TRBJ1-1, with a possible D match to TRBD1 (6 bases). The CDR3 sequence is 14 residues long. Trimming took 2 bases from V and 4 from J, leaving 14 bases between them. CDR1 and CDR2 (germline): GTSNPN, SVGIG (reference sequence). The CDR3 is CAWSLTGRTTEAFF. CDR3 sequence (DNA): TGTGCCTGGAGTTTAACAGGGAGGACCACTGAAGCTTTCTTT.